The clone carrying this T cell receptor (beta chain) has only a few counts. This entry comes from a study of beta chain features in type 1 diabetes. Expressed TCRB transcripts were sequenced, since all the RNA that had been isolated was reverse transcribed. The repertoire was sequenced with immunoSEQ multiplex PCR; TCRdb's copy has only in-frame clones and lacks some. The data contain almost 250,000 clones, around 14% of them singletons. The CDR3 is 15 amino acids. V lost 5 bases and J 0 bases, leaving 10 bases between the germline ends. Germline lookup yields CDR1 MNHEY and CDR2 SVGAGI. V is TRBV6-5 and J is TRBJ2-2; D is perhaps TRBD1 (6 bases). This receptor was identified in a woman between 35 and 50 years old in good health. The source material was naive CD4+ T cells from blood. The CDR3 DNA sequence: TGTGCCAGCAGTCTTCGGACAGCGAACACCGGGGAGCTGTTTTTT. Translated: CASSLRTANTGELFF.